Listed below are T cell receptor beta chains from one sample, sequenced in a study of cytomegalovirus exposure and HLA in healthy donors. Clones were sequenced by immunoSEQ multiplex PCR, and TCRdb holds only the in-frame ones, with some missing. The sample yields 90,000 or so clones, around 82% seen once. The specimen sequenced was PBMCs. The receptor source for this set is a man aged 25-40 years in good health and CMV-seropositive. Both conserved end residues are part of each CDR3. A D gene is named only where the DNA matches it firmly. Rows may omit the clone size; those that give it use once, few, many or a size class.

j_call: TRBJ2-1; v_call: TRBV25-1; d_call: .; clone_size: .; cdr3_nt: TGTGCCAGCAGTCCCTCGGGGGAGCAGTTCTTC; cdr3_aa: CASSPSGEQFF
j_call: TRBJ2-4; v_call: TRBV28; d_call: TRBD2; clone_size: .; cdr3_nt: TGTGCCAGCAGTTCCCGGGAGGCCAAGAAAAACATTCAGTACTTC; cdr3_aa: CASSSREAKKNIQYF
j_call: TRBJ2-3; v_call: TRBV9; d_call: TRBD1; clone_size: once; cdr3_nt: TGTGCCAGCAGCGCTACTCTACGACAGGGTCAAGATACGCAGTATTTT; cdr3_aa: CASSATLRQGQDTQYF
j_call: TRBJ2-2; v_call: TRBV25-1; d_call: .; clone_size: .; cdr3_nt: TGTGCCAGTAGAGATACCGGGGAGCTGTTTTTT; cdr3_aa: CASRDTGELFF
j_call: TRBJ2-3; v_call: TRBV6-5; d_call: TRBD1; clone_size: .; cdr3_nt: TGTGCCAGCAGTGAAAGGACAGGGGTGGGTACGCAGTATTTT; cdr3_aa: CASSERTGVGTQYF
j_call: TRBJ1-1; v_call: TRBV11-1; d_call: .; clone_size: .; cdr3_nt: TGTGCCAGCAGCTTATACGGGAACACTGAAGCTTTCTTT; cdr3_aa: CASSLYGNTEAFF
j_call: TRBJ1-6; v_call: TRBV28; d_call: .; clone_size: .; cdr3_nt: TGTGCCAGCAGTTTAGGCAGGGGTAGGTCACCCCTCCACTTT; cdr3_aa: CASSLGRGRSPLHF
j_call: TRBJ1-2; v_call: TRBV11-2; d_call: TRBD1; clone_size: .; cdr3_nt: TGTGCCAGCAGCTTCGGACAGGGAGAGGGCTATGGCTACACCTTC; cdr3_aa: CASSFGQGEGYGYTF
j_call: TRBJ1-4; v_call: TRBV6-5; d_call: .; clone_size: few; cdr3_nt: TGTGCCTCGAAAGGCGGCCCTGCAACTAATGAAAAACTGTTTTTT; cdr3_aa: CASKGGPATNEKLFF
j_call: TRBJ1-5; v_call: TRBV9; d_call: TRBD1; clone_size: once; cdr3_nt: TGTGCCAGCAGCGGACAGGGGCAGGATCAGCCCCAGCATTTT; cdr3_aa: CASSGQGQDQPQHF
j_call: TRBJ2-3; v_call: TRBV27; d_call: .; clone_size: .; cdr3_nt: TGTGCCAGCAGTCTTCGGGAAGGAGATACGCAGTATTTT; cdr3_aa: CASSLREGDTQYF
j_call: TRBJ1-2; v_call: TRBV5-1; d_call: TRBD1; clone_size: .; cdr3_nt: TGCGCCAGCAGCTTGGGACAGGGGACAGATGGCTACACCTTC; cdr3_aa: CASSLGQGTDGYTF
j_call: TRBJ1-1; v_call: TRBV5-1; d_call: .; clone_size: few; cdr3_nt: TGCGCCAGCAGCCAACAAATGAACACTGAAGCTTTCTTT; cdr3_aa: CASSQQMNTEAFF
j_call: TRBJ1-1; v_call: TRBV27; d_call: .; clone_size: .; cdr3_nt: TGTGCCAGCAGTTTAATAGAGAACACTGAAGCTTTCTTT; cdr3_aa: CASSLIENTEAFF
j_call: TRBJ2-7; v_call: TRBV11-2; d_call: TRBD2; clone_size: once; cdr3_nt: TGTGCCAGCAGCTTAGAGAGGGGATGGGCTAGCGGCTCCTACGAGCAGTACTTC; cdr3_aa: CASSLERGWASGSYEQYF
j_call: TRBJ1-3; v_call: TRBV28; d_call: .; clone_size: few; cdr3_nt: TGTGCCAGCAGTTTATTACAGGGAAACACCATATATTTT; cdr3_aa: CASSLLQGNTIYF
j_call: TRBJ2-5; v_call: TRBV7-6; d_call: .; clone_size: .; cdr3_nt: TGTGCCAGCAGCTTCGGGACATCGCAAGAGACCCAGTACTTC; cdr3_aa: CASSFGTSQETQYF
j_call: TRBJ2-2; v_call: TRBV2; d_call: .; clone_size: .; cdr3_nt: TGTGCCAGCAGAGAGCCACCCGGGGAGCTGTTTTTT; cdr3_aa: CASREPPGELFF
j_call: TRBJ1-1; v_call: TRBV5-1; d_call: .; clone_size: few; cdr3_nt: TGCGCCAGCAGCTTGTACGGGGGTGCTGGTGAAGCTTTCTTT; cdr3_aa: CASSLYGGAGEAFF
j_call: TRBJ2-3; v_call: TRBV6-1; d_call: TRBD2; clone_size: .; cdr3_nt: TGTGCCAGCAGTGAATTCGGTAGCGGGAGGGTGAAAGATACGCAGTATTTT; cdr3_aa: CASSEFGSGRVKDTQYF
j_call: TRBJ1-1; v_call: TRBV30; d_call: .; clone_size: .; cdr3_nt: TGTGCCTGGACCCCTCGACAGGAGCCGAACACTGAAGCTTTCTTT; cdr3_aa: CAWTPRQEPNTEAFF
j_call: TRBJ2-2; v_call: TRBV7-9; d_call: TRBD2; clone_size: .; cdr3_nt: TGTGCCAGCAGCCTAGGACTAGCGGGAGATGGCACCGGGGAGCTGTTTTTT; cdr3_aa: CASSLGLAGDGTGELFF
j_call: TRBJ2-2; v_call: TRBV2; d_call: TRBD1; clone_size: .; cdr3_nt: TGTGCCTCCTCAGGGGGCGCGGGCGGGGAGCTGTTTTTT; cdr3_aa: CASSGGAGGELFF
j_call: TRBJ2-7; v_call: TRBV2; d_call: .; clone_size: .; cdr3_nt: TGTGCCAGCAGCGCCGGGATTCCCTACGAGCAGTACTTC; cdr3_aa: CASSAGIPYEQYF
j_call: TRBJ2-7; v_call: TRBV5-1; d_call: .; clone_size: .; cdr3_nt: TGCGCCAGCAGCTGGGACATTGGTACCTACGAGCAGTACTTC; cdr3_aa: CASSWDIGTYEQYF
j_call: TRBJ2-3; v_call: TRBV6-4; d_call: TRBD2; clone_size: .; cdr3_nt: TGTGCCAGCAGTGAGGGACTAGCAGACGGGGCAGATACGCAGTATTTT; cdr3_aa: CASSEGLADGADTQYF
j_call: TRBJ2-2; v_call: TRBV6-5; d_call: .; clone_size: .; cdr3_nt: TGTGCCAGCAGTTACTCGGCCACCGGGGAGCTGTTTTTT; cdr3_aa: CASSYSATGELFF
j_call: TRBJ2-7; v_call: TRBV10-3; d_call: TRBD1; clone_size: few; cdr3_nt: TGTGCCGCTAGGACAGGGGACGAGCAGTACTTC; cdr3_aa: CAARTGDEQYF
j_call: TRBJ2-3; v_call: TRBV10-3; d_call: .; clone_size: once; cdr3_nt: TGTGCCATCAGTGCCTGGACAGACCTCTACACAGATACGCAGTATTTT; cdr3_aa: CAISAWTDLYTDTQYF
j_call: TRBJ1-2; v_call: TRBV28; d_call: TRBD1; clone_size: .; cdr3_nt: TGTGCCAGCAGTTTGAACAGGGGGCCTGGCTACACCTTC; cdr3_aa: CASSLNRGPGYTF
j_call: TRBJ2-6; v_call: TRBV7-9; d_call: TRBD1; clone_size: .; cdr3_nt: TGTGCCAGCAGCGTCTACAGGGGGCATATCTCTGGGGCCAACGTCCTGACTTTC; cdr3_aa: CASSVYRGHISGANVLTF
j_call: TRBJ2-4; v_call: TRBV19; d_call: .; clone_size: .; cdr3_nt: TGTGCCAGTAGTATAGGCCCTCAAAAAACAGTAGCCAAAAACATTCAGTACTTC; cdr3_aa: CASSIGPQKTVAKNIQYF
j_call: TRBJ2-3; v_call: TRBV5-4; d_call: TRBD2; clone_size: .; cdr3_nt: TGTGCCAGCAGTCTAGCGGGAGGTACGCAGTATTTT; cdr3_aa: CASSLAGGTQYF
j_call: TRBJ2-1; v_call: TRBV14; d_call: .; clone_size: .; cdr3_nt: TGTGCCAGCAGCCCGACAGCGAGCTCCTACAATGAGCAGTTCTTC; cdr3_aa: CASSPTASSYNEQFF
j_call: TRBJ2-1; v_call: TRBV30; d_call: TRBD2; clone_size: .; cdr3_nt: TGTGCCTGTAGTGTGACTAGCGGGAGCAATGAGCAGTTCTTC; cdr3_aa: CACSVTSGSNEQFF
j_call: TRBJ2-1; v_call: TRBV28; d_call: TRBD2; clone_size: .; cdr3_nt: TGTGCCAGCAGTACGGCTAGCGGGATTGTCTACAATGAGCAGTTCTTC; cdr3_aa: CASSTASGIVYNEQFF
j_call: TRBJ2-3; v_call: TRBV5-4; d_call: .; clone_size: .; cdr3_nt: TGTGCCAGCAGCTTATCCGGTACAGATACGCAGTATTTT; cdr3_aa: CASSLSGTDTQYF
j_call: TRBJ2-5; v_call: TRBV6-5; d_call: TRBD2; clone_size: once; cdr3_nt: TGTGCCAGCAGTTACTCCGGGGGGTTTGAAGAGACCCAGTACTTC; cdr3_aa: CASSYSGGFEETQYF
j_call: TRBJ2-7; v_call: TRBV7-9; d_call: TRBD1; clone_size: .; cdr3_nt: TGTGCCAGCAGCTTAGGCCCGGGACAGGAATACGAGCAGTACTTC; cdr3_aa: CASSLGPGQEYEQYF
j_call: TRBJ2-2; v_call: TRBV7-9; d_call: TRBD2; clone_size: .; cdr3_nt: TGTGCCAGCAGCACTCGTCCTAGCGGGCCTTTCGGGGAGCTGTTTTTT; cdr3_aa: CASSTRPSGPFGELFF
j_call: TRBJ2-2; v_call: TRBV6-4; d_call: TRBD2; clone_size: .; cdr3_nt: TGTGCCAGCAGTGACGGCGGGGGAAACACCGGGGAGCTGTTTTTT; cdr3_aa: CASSDGGGNTGELFF
j_call: TRBJ2-1; v_call: TRBV15; d_call: .; clone_size: once; cdr3_nt: TGTGCCACCAGCAGGAGGACAGTAAACAATGAGCAGTTCTTC; cdr3_aa: CATSRRTVNNEQFF
j_call: TRBJ1-1; v_call: TRBV6-1; d_call: .; clone_size: .; cdr3_nt: TGTGCCAGCAGTGTTACTCCCCGGGAGAGCACTGAAGCTTTCTTT; cdr3_aa: CASSVTPRESTEAFF
j_call: TRBJ2-6; v_call: TRBV2; d_call: .; clone_size: .; cdr3_nt: TGTGCCAGCAGTGAATATACTAGGCAGCTCTCTGGGGCCAACGTCCTGACTTTC; cdr3_aa: CASSEYTRQLSGANVLTF
j_call: TRBJ1-1; v_call: TRBV10-1; d_call: .; clone_size: few; cdr3_nt: TGCGCCAGCAGTGACCCTATATCCGGACAGATGAACACTGAAGCTTTCTTT; cdr3_aa: CASSDPISGQMNTEAFF
j_call: TRBJ2-3; v_call: TRBV12-5; d_call: .; clone_size: .; cdr3_nt: TGTGCTAGTGGTTTGGGCCTATTTGACACAGATACGCAGTATTTT; cdr3_aa: CASGLGLFDTDTQYF